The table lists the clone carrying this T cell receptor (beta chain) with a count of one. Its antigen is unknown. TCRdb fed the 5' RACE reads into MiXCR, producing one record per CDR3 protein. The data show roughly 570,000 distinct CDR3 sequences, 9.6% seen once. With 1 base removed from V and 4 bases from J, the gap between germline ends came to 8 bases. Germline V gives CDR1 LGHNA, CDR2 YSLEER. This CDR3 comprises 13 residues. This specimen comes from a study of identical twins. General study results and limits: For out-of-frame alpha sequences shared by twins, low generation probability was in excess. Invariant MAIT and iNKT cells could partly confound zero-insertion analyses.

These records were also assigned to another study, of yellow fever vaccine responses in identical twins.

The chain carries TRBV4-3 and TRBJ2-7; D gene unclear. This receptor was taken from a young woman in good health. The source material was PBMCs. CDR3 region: CASSQAPRYEQYF. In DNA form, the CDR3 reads TGCGCCAGCAGCCAAGCCCCAAGGTACGAGCAGTACTTC.